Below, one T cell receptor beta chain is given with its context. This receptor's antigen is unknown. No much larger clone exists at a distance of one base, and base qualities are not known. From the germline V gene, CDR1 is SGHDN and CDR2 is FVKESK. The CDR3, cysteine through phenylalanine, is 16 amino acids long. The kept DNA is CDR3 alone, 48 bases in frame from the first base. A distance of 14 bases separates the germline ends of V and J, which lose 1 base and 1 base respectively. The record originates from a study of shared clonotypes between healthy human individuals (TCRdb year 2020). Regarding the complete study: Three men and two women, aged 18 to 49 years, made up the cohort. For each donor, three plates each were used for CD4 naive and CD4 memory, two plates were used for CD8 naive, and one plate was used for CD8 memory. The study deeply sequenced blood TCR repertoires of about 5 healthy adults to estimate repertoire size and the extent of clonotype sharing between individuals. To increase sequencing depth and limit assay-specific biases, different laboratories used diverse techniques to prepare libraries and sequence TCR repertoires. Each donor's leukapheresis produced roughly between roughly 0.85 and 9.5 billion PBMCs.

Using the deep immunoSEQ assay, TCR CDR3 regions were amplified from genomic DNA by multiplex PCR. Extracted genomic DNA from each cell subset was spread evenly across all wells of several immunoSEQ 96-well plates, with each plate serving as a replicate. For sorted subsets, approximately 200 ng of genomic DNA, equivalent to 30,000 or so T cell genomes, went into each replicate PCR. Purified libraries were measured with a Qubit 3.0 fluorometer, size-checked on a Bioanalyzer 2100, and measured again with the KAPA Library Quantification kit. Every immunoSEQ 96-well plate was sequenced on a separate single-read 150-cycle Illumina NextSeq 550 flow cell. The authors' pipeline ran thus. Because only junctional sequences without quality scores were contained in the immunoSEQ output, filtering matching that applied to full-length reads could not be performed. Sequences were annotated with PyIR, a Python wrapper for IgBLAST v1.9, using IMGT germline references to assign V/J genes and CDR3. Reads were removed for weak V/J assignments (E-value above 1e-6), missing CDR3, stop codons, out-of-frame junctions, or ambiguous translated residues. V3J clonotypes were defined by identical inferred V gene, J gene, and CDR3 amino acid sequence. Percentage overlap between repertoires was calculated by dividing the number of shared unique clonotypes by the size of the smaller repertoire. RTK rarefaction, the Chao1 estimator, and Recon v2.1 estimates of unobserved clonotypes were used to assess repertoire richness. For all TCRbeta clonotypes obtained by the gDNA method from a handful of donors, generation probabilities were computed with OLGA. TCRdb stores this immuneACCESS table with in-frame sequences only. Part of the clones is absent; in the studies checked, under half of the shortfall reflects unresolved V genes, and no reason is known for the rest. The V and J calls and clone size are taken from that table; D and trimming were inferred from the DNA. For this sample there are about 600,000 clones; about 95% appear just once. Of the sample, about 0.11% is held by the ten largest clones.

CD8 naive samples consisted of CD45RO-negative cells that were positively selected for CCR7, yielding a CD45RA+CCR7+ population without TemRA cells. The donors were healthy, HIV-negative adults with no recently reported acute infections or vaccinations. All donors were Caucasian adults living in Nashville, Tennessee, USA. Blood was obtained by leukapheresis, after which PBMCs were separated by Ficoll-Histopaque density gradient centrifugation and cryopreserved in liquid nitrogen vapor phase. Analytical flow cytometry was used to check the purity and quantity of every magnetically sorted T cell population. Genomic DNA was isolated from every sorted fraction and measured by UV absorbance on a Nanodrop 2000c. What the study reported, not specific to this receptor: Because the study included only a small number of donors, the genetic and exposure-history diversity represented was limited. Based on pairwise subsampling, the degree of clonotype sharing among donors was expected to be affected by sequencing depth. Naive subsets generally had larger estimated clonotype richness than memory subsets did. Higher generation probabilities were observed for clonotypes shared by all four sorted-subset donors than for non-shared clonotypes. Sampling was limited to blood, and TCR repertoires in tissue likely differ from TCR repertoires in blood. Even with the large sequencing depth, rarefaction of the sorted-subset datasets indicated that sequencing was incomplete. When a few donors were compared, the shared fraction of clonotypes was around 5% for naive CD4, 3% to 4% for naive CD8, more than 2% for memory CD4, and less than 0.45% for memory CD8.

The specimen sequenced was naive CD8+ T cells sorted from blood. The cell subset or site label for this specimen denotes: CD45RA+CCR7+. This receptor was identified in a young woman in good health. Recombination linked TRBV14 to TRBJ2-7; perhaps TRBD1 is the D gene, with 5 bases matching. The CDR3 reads CASSQVKGLGSYEQYF. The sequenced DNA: TGTGCCAGCAGCCAAGTTAAGGGGCTTGGGTCCTACGAGCAGTACTTC.